The entry below describes one T cell receptor (beta chain). The authors' processing: Out-of-frame sequences were removed, leaving 2,204,828 distinct TCRbeta sequences. The data were produced by immunoSEQ multiplex PCR, yet TCRdb's version contains in-frame clones alone and is incomplete. V and J calls and clone size are those listed in that table; D and trimming were worked out from the DNA. The table records tens of thousands of clones, 60% to 85% of them present only once. These data originate in a study of memory CD4+ T cells and cytomegalovirus serostatus. The V gene lost 5 bases and the J gene lost 8 bases, with 15 bases spanning the gap. Germline values: CDR1 MNHNS, CDR2 SASEGT. The CDR3 loop spans 13 amino acids. Single viable CD3+CD4+CD8-CD45RO+ cells were sorted as the memory CD4+ T cells. CMV serostatus came from serum IgG against pp150, pp28, p38, p52.

This sequence was found in an adult in good health and CMV-seronegative. Sequences were obtained from memory CD4+ T cells from blood. This chain uses TRBV6-1 with TRBJ1-1; possible D gene TRBD1, 6 bases. In nucleotides, the CDR3 is TGTGCCAGCAGTACCAACAGGGTTGGAGAAGCTTTCTTT. Amino acids: CASSTNRVGEAFF.